This entry describes one T cell receptor beta chain. Other DNA sequences within the sample encode an identical CDR3. The data derive from a study of blood T cell repertoires in COVID-19. Assay used: immunoSEQ multiplex PCR; TCRdb lists only in-frame clones, some missing. This sample has around 340,000 clones, with roughly 90% found just once. Followed over time, Seattle patients had been enrolled while infection was active. Per germline, CDR1 MNHEY and CDR2 SVGAGI. There are 15 residues in the CDR3. The ends were cut back, 2 bases at V and 4 bases at J, with 14 bases in the middle. The chain joins TRBV6-5 to TRBJ1-2, with D tentatively TRBD1 (5 bases). Sequences were obtained from peripheral blood. This clonotype was obtained from a woman aged 55-69 years with COVID-19, enrolled during active disease. The CDR3 nucleotides read TGTGCCAGCAGTTACCTGGGGCAGGGCGGCTATGGCTACACCTTC. Protein product: CASSYLGQGGYGYTF.